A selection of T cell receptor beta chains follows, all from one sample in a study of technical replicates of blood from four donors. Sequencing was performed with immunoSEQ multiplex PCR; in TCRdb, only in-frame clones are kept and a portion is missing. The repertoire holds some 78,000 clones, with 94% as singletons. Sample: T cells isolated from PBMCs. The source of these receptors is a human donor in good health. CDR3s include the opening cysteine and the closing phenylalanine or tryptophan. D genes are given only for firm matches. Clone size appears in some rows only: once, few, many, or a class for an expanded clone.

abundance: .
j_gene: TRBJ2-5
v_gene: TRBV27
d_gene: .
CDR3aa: CASSPLGGRETQYF
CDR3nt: TGTGCCAGCAGTCCCCTGGGGGGGCGGGAGACCCAGTACTTC

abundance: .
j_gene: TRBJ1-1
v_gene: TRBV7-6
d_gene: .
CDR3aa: CASSFPDGELEAFF
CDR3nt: TGTGCCAGCAGCTTCCCCGACGGAGAACTAGAAGCTTTCTTT

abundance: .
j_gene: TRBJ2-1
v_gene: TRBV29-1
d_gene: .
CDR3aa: CSAHTSGPIRAANNEQFF
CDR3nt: TGCAGCGCCCATACGAGCGGTCCCATCCGTGCCGCCAACAATGAGCAGTTCTTC

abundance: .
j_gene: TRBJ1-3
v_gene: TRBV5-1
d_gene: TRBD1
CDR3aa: CASSSTGMDSGNTIYF
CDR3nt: TGCGCCAGCAGCTCGACAGGGATGGATTCTGGAAACACCATATATTTT

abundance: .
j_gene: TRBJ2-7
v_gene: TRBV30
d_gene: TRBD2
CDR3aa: CAWSAGTSLEQYF
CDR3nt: TGTGCCTGGAGTGCCGGGACTAGCCTCGAGCAGTACTTC

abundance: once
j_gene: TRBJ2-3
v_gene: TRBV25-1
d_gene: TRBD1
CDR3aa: CASSEFGTAETDTQYF
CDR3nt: TGTGCCAGCAGTGAATTTGGGACAGCGGAGACAGATACGCAGTATTTT

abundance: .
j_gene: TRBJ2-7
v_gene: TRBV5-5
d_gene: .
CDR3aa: CASSLTGSYEQYF
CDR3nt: TGTGCCAGCAGCTTGACAGGGAGCTACGAGCAGTACTTC

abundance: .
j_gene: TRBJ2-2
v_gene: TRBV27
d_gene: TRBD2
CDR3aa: CASRPIRREVDTGELFF
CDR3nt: TGTGCCAGCAGGCCCATAAGGCGGGAGGTAGACACCGGGGAGCTGTTTTTT

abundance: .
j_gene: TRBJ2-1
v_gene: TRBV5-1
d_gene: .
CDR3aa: CASSLATLQLSAYNEQFF
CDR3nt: TGCGCCAGCAGCCTTGCCACCCTACAGTTGAGTGCCTACAATGAGCAGTTCTTC

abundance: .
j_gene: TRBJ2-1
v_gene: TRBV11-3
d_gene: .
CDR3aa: CASSPSSYNEQFF
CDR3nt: TGTGCCAGCAGCCCTAGTTCCTACAATGAGCAGTTCTTC

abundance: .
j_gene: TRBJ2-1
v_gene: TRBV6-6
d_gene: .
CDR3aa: CASSIPGEQFF
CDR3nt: TGTGCCAGCAGTATACCGGGGGAGCAGTTCTTC

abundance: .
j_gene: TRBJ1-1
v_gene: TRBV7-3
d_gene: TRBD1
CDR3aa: CASSSTLTIDRGAFF
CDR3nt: TGTGCCAGCAGCTCTACCCTTACTATAGACAGGGGAGCTTTCTTT

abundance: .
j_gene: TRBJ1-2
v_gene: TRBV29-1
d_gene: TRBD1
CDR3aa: CSVGGDAGTGGGYGYTF
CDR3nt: TGCAGCGTTGGAGGGGACGCCGGGACAGGGGGCGGCTATGGCTACACCTTC

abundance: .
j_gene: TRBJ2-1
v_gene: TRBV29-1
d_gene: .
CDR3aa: CSVRASYNEQFF
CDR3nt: TGCAGCGTCAGGGCCTCCTACAATGAGCAGTTCTTC

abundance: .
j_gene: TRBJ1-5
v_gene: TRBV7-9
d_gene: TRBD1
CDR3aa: CASSPDRENQPQHF
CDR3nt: TGTGCCAGCAGCCCTGACAGGGAAAATCAGCCCCAGCATTTT

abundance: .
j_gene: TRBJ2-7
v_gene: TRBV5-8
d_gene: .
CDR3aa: CASSLRQSSYEQYF
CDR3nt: TGTGCCAGCAGCTTACGACAGTCCTCCTACGAGCAGTACTTC

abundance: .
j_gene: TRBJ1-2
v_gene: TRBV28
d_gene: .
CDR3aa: CASSSGGPLFLGYTF
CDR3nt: TGTGCCAGCAGCTCTGGCGGGCCCCTTTTTTTGGGCTACACCTTC

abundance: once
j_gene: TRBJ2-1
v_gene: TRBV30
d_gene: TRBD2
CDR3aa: CAWSVGLAGVTEQFF
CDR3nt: TGTGCCTGGAGTGTAGGACTAGCGGGGGTCACTGAGCAGTTCTTC

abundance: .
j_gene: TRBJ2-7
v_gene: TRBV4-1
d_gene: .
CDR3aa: CASSPRGGGSDRREQYF
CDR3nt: TGCGCCAGCAGCCCTCGAGGGGGGGGGAGTGATCGTAGGGAGCAGTACTTC

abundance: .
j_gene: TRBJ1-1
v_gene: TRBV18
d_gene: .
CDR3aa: CASSPGRDTEAFF
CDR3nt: TGTGCCAGCTCCCCTGGGAGGGACACTGAAGCTTTCTTT

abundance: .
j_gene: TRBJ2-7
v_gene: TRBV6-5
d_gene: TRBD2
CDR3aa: CASSYSIGRSSYEQYF
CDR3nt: TGTGCCAGCAGTTACTCGATCGGGAGGAGCTCCTACGAGCAGTACTTC

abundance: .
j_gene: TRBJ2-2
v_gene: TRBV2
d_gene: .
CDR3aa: CASSEGRTGELFF
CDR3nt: TGTGCCAGCAGTGAGGGGCGGACCGGGGAGCTGTTTTTT

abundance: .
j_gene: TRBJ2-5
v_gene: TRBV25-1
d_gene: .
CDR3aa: CGSAKGETQYF
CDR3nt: TGTGGCAGCGCGAAGGGGGAGACCCAGTACTTC

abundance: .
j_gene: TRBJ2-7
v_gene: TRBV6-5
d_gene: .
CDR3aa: CASSPAGRGLYEQYF
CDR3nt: TGTGCCAGCAGCCCCGCCGGGAGGGGGCTCTACGAGCAGTACTTC

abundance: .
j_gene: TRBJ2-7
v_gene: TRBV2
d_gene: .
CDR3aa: CASRREPSYEQYF
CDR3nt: TGTGCCAGCAGACGGGAGCCCTCCTACGAGCAGTACTTC

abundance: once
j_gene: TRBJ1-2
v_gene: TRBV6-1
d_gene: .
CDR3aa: CASSAQASYGYTF
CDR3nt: TGTGCCAGCAGTGCACAGGCGTCCTATGGCTACACCTTC